Listed below are T cell receptor beta chains from one sample, sequenced in a study of beta chain features in type 1 diabetes. This table comes from immunoSEQ multiplex PCR, and its TCRdb copy is limited to in-frame clones, with some not included. The sample consists of around 690,000 clones, 9.5% to 15% of them appearing once. The material sequenced was naive CD4+ T cells from blood. Receptor source: a man younger than 40 with type 1 diabetes. Both conserved end residues are part of each CDR3.

TRBV9	TRBJ2-6	CASSVMTGSGANVLTF
TRBV28	TRBJ1-2	CASSLKGAGNYGYTF
TRBV7-9	TRBJ1-1	CASSRAGTGDTEAFF
TRBV5-4	TRBJ1-4	CASSRRQEGTNEKLFF
TRBV18	TRBJ2-7	CASSPGDTYEQYF
TRBV7-9	TRBJ1-2	CASSEEGGYGYTF
TRBV28	TRBJ1-5	CASRASGAGNQPQHF
TRBV7-9	TRBJ2-1	CASSKTGTLYNEQFF
TRBV7-9	TRBJ2-1	CASSFESTGPYNEQFF
TRBV5-1	TRBJ2-5	CASSLGQPGETQYF
TRBV10-3	TRBJ2-1	CAISGSLTYNEQFF
TRBV15	TRBJ1-2	CATSRQGKRGGYTF
TRBV4-3	TRBJ1-1	CASSQEWDFAEAFF
TRBV7-2	TRBJ2-5	CASSSQDRIQETQYF
TRBV5-1	TRBJ1-2	CASSSTTGNYGYTF
TRBV2	TRBJ1-2	CASSGQNYGYTF
TRBV9	TRBJ1-2	CASSGGQNYGYTF
TRBV6-6	TRBJ2-5	CASSGRQGKETQYF
TRBV7-9	TRBJ1-2	CASSLDRGDYGYTF
TRBV29-1	TRBJ1-2	CSVVTGTGINGYTF
TRBV6-6	TRBJ1-5	CASSSRGFEPQHF
TRBV9	TRBJ2-5	CASSAEWAGQETQYF
TRBV19	TRBJ1-2	CASSIAQGRIYGYTF
TRBV7-2	TRBJ2-6	CASSPRVSGANVLTF
TRBV6-1	TRBJ2-1	CASSAEAVEFYNEQFF
TRBV6-5	TRBJ2-1	CASTGDLNNEQFF
TRBV11-1	TRBJ2-5	CASSLVGLAVETQYF
TRBV4-3	TRBJ1-2	CASSQERTGWTNYGYTF
TRBV25-1	TRBJ2-1	CASSLRTSGNNEQFF
TRBV7-9	TRBJ2-7	CASSDRVGEQYF
TRBV29-1	TRBJ2-7	CSARYGGGPYEQYF
TRBV28	TRBJ1-2	CASSSEGQVYGYTF
TRBV2	TRBJ1-6	CASLVGRNSPLHF
TRBV7-9	TRBJ1-2	CASSLDDRDDTF
TRBV7-9	TRBJ1-2	CASSLDRNDYGYTF
TRBV7-2	TRBJ2-7	CASSSRDYAYEQYF
TRBV7-2	TRBJ2-4	CASSSWGKNIQYF
TRBV1	TRBJ1-5	CTSSQLQDQPQHF
TRBV9	TRBJ1-4	CASSTGTSYEPKLFF
TRBV29-1	TRBJ1-5	CSVADRGNQPQHF
TRBV28	TRBJ2-7	CASRSSDGSTYEQYF
TRBV5-6	TRBJ1-1	CASSSRGMAFF
TRBV7-3	TRBJ2-3	CASSLGESTDTQYF
TRBV9	TRBJ2-5	CASSPGGLAGLQETQYF
TRBV9	TRBJ1-2	CASSVGSNYGYTF
TRBV5-1	TRBJ2-5	CASSPGTNQETQYF
TRBV11-2	TRBJ2-5	CASSPTGTQETQYF
TRBV7-2	TRBJ2-4	CASSRTSKNIQYF
TRBV19	TRBJ2-7	CASSIVGRGDYEQYF
TRBV28	TRBJ2-4	CASRYNGTEAKNIQYF
TRBV13	TRBJ2-3	CASSLRGETDTQYF
TRBV5-6	TRBJ2-2	CASSLDHLNTGELFF
TRBV7-9	TRBJ2-7	CASTAFGGPYEQYF
TRBV18	TRBJ1-1	CASSPFGEGGTEAFF
TRBV29-1	TRBJ2-4	CSVGGQGASKNIQYF
TRBV4-2	TRBJ1-1	CASKVNTEAFF
TRBV21-1	TRBJ2-7	CASSNRASGGAGSYEQYF
TRBV30	TRBJ1-3	CAWAWTSGNTIYF
TRBV6-1	TRBJ2-1	CASSEAGVVQFF
TRBV7-2	TRBJ2-3	CASSPRPGEYTDTQYF